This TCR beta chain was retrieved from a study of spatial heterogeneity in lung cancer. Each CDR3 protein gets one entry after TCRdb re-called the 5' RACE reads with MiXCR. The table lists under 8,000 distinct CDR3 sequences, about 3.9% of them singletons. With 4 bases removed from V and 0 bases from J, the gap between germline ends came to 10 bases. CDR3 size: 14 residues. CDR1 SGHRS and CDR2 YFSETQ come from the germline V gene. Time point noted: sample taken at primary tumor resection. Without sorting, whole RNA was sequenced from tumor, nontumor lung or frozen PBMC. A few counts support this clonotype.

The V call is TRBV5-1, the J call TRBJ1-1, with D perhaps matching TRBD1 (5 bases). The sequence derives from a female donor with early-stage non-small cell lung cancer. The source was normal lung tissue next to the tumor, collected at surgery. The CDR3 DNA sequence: TGCGCCAGCAGCGGGGGAACCCTGAACACTGAAGCTTTCTTT. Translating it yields CASSGGTLNTEAFF. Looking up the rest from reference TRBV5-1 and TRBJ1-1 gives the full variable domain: KAGVTQTPRYLIKTRGQQVTLSCSPISGHRSVSWYQQTPGQGLQFLFEYFSETQRNKGNFPGRFSGRQFSNSRSEMNVSTLELGDSALYLCASSGGTLNTEAFFGQGTRLTVV.